This T cell receptor beta chain was found in a study of blood T cell repertoires in COVID-19 (dated by TCRdb to the early 2020s). About the full investigation: The collaborator samples originated in the United States, Italy and Spain and spanned the acute and convalescent phases of COVID-19. The repertoires were released in a freely available public database meant as a resource for research on the immune response to SARS-CoV-2. The samples were drawn from the first 160 participants of the ongoing ImmuneRACE study and from over a thousand subjects provided by 6 global collaborators. The prospective study material was composed of cDNA or gDNA derived from T cells, B-cell-depleted T cells, or PBMCs. The dataset comprised deeply sampled blood TCRbeta repertoires from subjects exposed to, actively infected with, or recovered from COVID-19. Where HLA class I and class II types were available, the types were taken from metadata supplied by the sample provider, not from assay-based typing. The sample metadata nearly always contained a de-identified subject ID, COVID-19 status, age in years and sex. What the authors observed across the whole study: How much clinical and demographic metadata was included differed by source and by participant, and the metadata was provided uncurated.

Per the germline V gene (reference sequence), GTSNPN is the CDR1 and SVGIG is the CDR2. V and J lose 2 bases and 0 bases, and a span of 14 bases separates them. From cysteine to phenylalanine, the CDR3 is 16 amino acids long. The sequence is cut down to CDR3 DNA, 48 bases in frame from base 1. Participants in the prospective study were enrolled through a virtual design, were aged about 18 to 100 years, and lived in roughly 26 United States geographic areas. In the prospective study, cohorts were assigned on the basis of participant-reported clinical history obtained from a screening survey and a study questionnaire. Recovered participants in ImmuneRACE Cohort 3 were defined by two consecutive negative NP/OP PCR tests, clearance by a healthcare professional, or resolution of symptoms. In the prospective study, whole blood, serum and a nasopharyngeal or oropharyngeal swab were collected from each participant by mobile phlebotomists. Over a 2-month period, participants in the prospective study had the option of providing additional blood draws and questionnaires. Prospective study blood samples were shipped either frozen or at room temperature before DNA extraction.

TCRbeta CDR3 regions were amplified from genomic DNA by means of the immunoSEQ Assay, a bias-controlled multiplex PCR. Turning to the authors' computational methods: Within the assay, amplification of reference gene primers was used to estimate how many nucleated cells each sample contained. To quantify the absolute abundance of each unique TCRbeta CDR3 rearrangement, sequence reads were collapsed and filtered. Productive Simpson clonality was computed per sample as the square root of Simpson's diversity index over productive rearrangements. TCRdb carries this immuneACCESS record with in-frame sequences only. Its versions omit some clonotypes, under half of them owing to an unresolved V gene in the studies checked, with the rest unexplained. The V and J calls and clone size were taken over from that table, and D and trimming were inferred from the DNA. Counted in this sample were fewer than 600,000 clones; 70% to 90% of them appeared once. 1.5% to 2% of the sample belongs to the ten largest clones.

This clone has more than one count but fewer than ten. No cognate antigen has been identified for it. No much larger clonotype is one base removed from it; base qualities were not supplied. This sequence uses TRBV30 and TRBJ1-3; 5 matching bases give a weak D call of TRBD1. Input material: PBMCs or T cells enriched from blood (not recorded which). This clonotype was sampled from a woman in her 40s who had recovered from COVID-19. The nucleotide sequence is given as TGTGCCTGGAGTTTTTCGGGACTCAGCTCTGGAAACACCATATATTTT. Its amino acids are CAWSFSGLSSGNTIYF. This CDR3, with the reference TRBV30 and TRBJ1-3 proteins standing in past its ends, gives the full variable domain SQTIHQWPATLVQPVGSPLSLECTVEGTSNPNLYWYRQAAGRGLQLLFYSVGIGQISSEVPQNLSASRPQDRQFILSSKKLLLSDSGFYLCAWSFSGLSSGNTIYFGEGSWLTVV.